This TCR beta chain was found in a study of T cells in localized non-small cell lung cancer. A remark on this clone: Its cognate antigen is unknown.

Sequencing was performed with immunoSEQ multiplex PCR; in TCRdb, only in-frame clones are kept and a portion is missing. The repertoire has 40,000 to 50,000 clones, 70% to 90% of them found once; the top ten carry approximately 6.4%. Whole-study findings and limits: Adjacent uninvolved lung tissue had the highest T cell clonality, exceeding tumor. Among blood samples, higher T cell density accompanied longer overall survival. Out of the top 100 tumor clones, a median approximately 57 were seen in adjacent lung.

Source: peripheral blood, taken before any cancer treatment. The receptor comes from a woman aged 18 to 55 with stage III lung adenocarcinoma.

The CDR3 loop is CAISELGGGDTEAFF. The CDR3 coding sequence is TGTGCCATCAGTGAGTTGGGAGGGGGCGACACTGAAGCTTTCTTT. J is TRBJ1-1 and V is TRBV10-3; 7 bases align to TRBD1. The CDR3 contains 15 residues. J was trimmed by 3 bases and V by 1 base; bases with no gene match: 5. Germline CDR1 is ENHRY and CDR2 is SYGVKD.